This entry lists 21 T cell receptor beta chains sequenced from one sample in a study of blood T cell repertoires in COVID-19. The table came from immunoSEQ multiplex PCR; TCRdb's copy has only in-frame clones and leaves some out. The sample lists about 160,000 clones, approximately 79% occurring once. Material for sequencing was peripheral blood. The receptors come from a woman aged 60-75 years with COVID-19, enrolled during active disease.

V usage is TRBV27 and J usage is TRBJ1-6; 7 bases are shared with TRBD1. The CDR3 length is 15 residues. After removal of 1 base from V and 7 bases from J, the junction contained 4 bases not matched to a gene. Looked up from germline, CDR1 is MNHEY and CDR2 is SMNVEV (reference sequence). The CDR3 is CASSLLAGGNSPLHF. The CDR3 DNA follows: TGTGCCAGCAGTTTATTGGCAGGGGGAAATTCACCCCTCCACTTT.

This clone was counted only a few times. The chain has TRBV27 and TRBJ1-6, with a tentative D call TRBD1 (5 bases). V lost 6 bases to trimming and J lost 4 bases, with 19 bases between them. This CDR3 has 17 amino acids. Germline lookup yields CDR1 MNHEY and CDR2 SMNVEV (reference sequence). CDR3 region: CASRTTGTNLYNSPLHF. CDR3 in DNA: TGTGCCAGCAGAACCACTGGGACTAACTTATATAATTCACCCCTCCACTTT.

This sequence joins TRBV5-6 and TRBJ2-3; 7 bases line up with TRBD1. The CDR3 is 16 residues long. The V and J ends lost 6 bases and 2 bases, in that order; junction bases with no gene match: 12. CDR1 is SGHDT and CDR2 is YYEEEE in the germline V gene. The CDR3 DNA reads as TGTGCCAGCATTTATAATACAGGGGTCCTCACAGATACGCAGTATTTT. Translated: CASIYNTGVLTDTQYF.

The V and J genes are TRBV14 and TRBJ2-7; TRBD2 agrees at 11 bases. Germline-derived CDR1 and CDR2 are SGHDN and FVKESK. V shed 6 bases and J 2 bases; nucleotides not matched to a gene: 0. This CDR3 contains 13 residues. The CDR3 DNA follows: TGTGCCAGCAGACTAGCGGGGGCCTACGAGCAGTACTTC. Amino acid sequence: CASRLAGAYEQYF.

J is TRBJ2-1 and V is TRBV10-1; a weak D match, TRBD2 (5 bases). Trimming removed 3 bases at V and 9 bases at J, with 15 bases between. Germline CDR1 is WNHNN and CDR2 is SYGVQD (reference sequence). The CDR3 is made up of 14 amino acids. The CDR3 reads CASSEMGTRSEQFF. The CDR3 DNA is TGCGCCAGCAGTGAAATGGGAACTAGATCTGAGCAGTTCTTC.

The rearrangement uses TRBV19 and TRBJ2-2; 11 positions agree with TRBD2. J was trimmed by 1 base and V by 10 bases; bases with no gene match: 11. The CDR3 covers 17 residues. Germline V gene lookup returns CDR1 LNHDA and CDR2 SQIVND (reference sequence). This chain's CDR3 is CATKGPGLAVNTGELFF. DNA for the CDR3: TGTGCCACTAAGGGACCGGGACTAGCGGTGAACACCGGGGAGCTGTTTTTT.

The V and J genes are TRBV5-4 and TRBJ1-1, with D maybe TRBD1 (6 bases). The V gene's germline CDR1 is SGHNT and CDR2 YYREEE (reference sequence). Trimming shortened V by 4 bases and J by 5 bases, and 15 bases separated the two germline ends. The CDR3 extends over 14 amino acids. CDR3 sequence (DNA): TGTGCCAGCAGCCGGCCAGGGGAGGGGACTGAAGCTTTCTTT. The encoded protein is CASSRPGEGTEAFF.

The chain recombines TRBV7-8 with TRBJ1-4, with D unresolved. The V and J ends lost 6 bases and 8 bases respectively, with 10 bases between them. The CDR3 contains 12 residues. The germline CDR1 and CDR2 sequences are SGHVS and FQNEAQ. The CDR3 bases are TGTGCCAGCAGTTGGACTTCGGAAAAACTGTTTTTT. It specifies CASSWTSEKLFF.

The rearrangement links TRBV11-2 to TRBJ1-6; no clear D gene. V was cut by 5 bases and J by 7 bases, with 9 bases left in between. This CDR3 comprises 13 residues. CDR1 SGHAT and CDR2 FQNNGV come from the germline V gene. CDR3 protein: CASSESRNSPLHF. The CDR3, as DNA: TGTGCCAGCAGCGAGAGCCGAAATTCACCCCTCCACTTT.

CDR3 loop: CASSGASGRAIDSYNEQFF. DNA for the CDR3: TGTGCCAGCAGCGGCGCTAGCGGGAGGGCCATTGACTCCTACAATGAGCAGTTCTTC. The chain has TRBV9 and TRBJ2-1; TRBD2 matches 12 bases. The germline gives CDR1 SGDLS, CDR2 YYNGEE. Losses at the gene ends were 3 bases for V and 0 bases for J; bases not matched to a gene: 10. This CDR3 has 19 amino acids.

This rearrangement joins TRBV5-1 to TRBJ2-1, with a possible D match to TRBD2 (6 bases). This CDR3 comprises 15 residues. Per germline, CDR1 SGHRS and CDR2 YFSETQ. V was shortened by 4 bases and J by 7 bases, with 18 bases between the two germline ends. As DNA, the CDR3 is TGCGCCAGCAGCAGATTCGGGACTCATGGAAATGAGCAGTTCTTC. As protein: CASSRFGTHGNEQFF.

The count of this clone is one. The gene calls are TRBV6-5 and TRBJ1-6; D perhaps matches TRBD1 (5 bases). Germline CDR1 is MNHEY and CDR2 is SVGAGI. Trimming cost V 4 bases and J 8 bases, with 12 bases left between them. The CDR3 length is 14 residues. CDR3 in amino acids: CASSLTVHHSPLHF. CDR3 in DNA: TGTGCCAGCAGTTTGACAGTGCATCATTCACCCCTCCACTTT.

The chain uses TRBV6-6 and TRBJ1-4, with D unclear. Germline values: CDR1 MNHNY, CDR2 SVGAGI (reference sequence). Between the trimmed V and J ends, which lost 5 bases and 5 bases, there was a span of 6 bases. CDR3 length equals 12 residues. CDR3 nucleotide sequence: TGTGCCAGCAGTCGCCCGAATGAAAAACTGTTTTTT. It yields the protein CASSRPNEKLFF.

The J gene is TRBJ2-3, the V gene TRBV18; TRBD2 is a possible D gene (6 bases). Germline V gene sequence: CDR1 KGHSH, CDR2 LQKENI. The CDR3 runs to 15 residues. Trimming stripped 6 bases from V and 0 bases from J, with 13 bases between. The CDR3 DNA reads TGTGCCAGCTCCCCCCGGGAGACGAGCACAGATACGCAGTATTTT. Translating gives CASSPRETSTDTQYF.

This chain joins TRBV5-1 and TRBJ1-2, with unresolved D. Trimming stripped 2 bases from V and 2 bases from J, with 16 bases between. The CDR3 has 16 amino acids. Germline-derived CDR1 and CDR2 are SGHRS and YFSETQ. The CDR3 loop is CASSLGSAGPNYGYTF. CDR3 sequence (DNA): TGCGCCAGCAGCTTAGGGAGCGCAGGCCCCAACTATGGCTACACCTTC. The full variable domain, rest sourced from reference TRBV5-1 and TRBJ1-2, is KAGVTQTPRYLIKTRGQQVTLSCSPISGHRSVSWYQQTPGQGLQFLFEYFSETQRNKGNFPGRFSGRQFSNSRSEMNVSTLELGDSALYLCASSLGSAGPNYGYTFGSGTRLTVV.

This clone appeared a single time. The J gene is TRBJ1-5, the V gene TRBV2, with a weak D call TRBD1 (5 bases). CDR3 length: 14 residues. CDR1 is SNHLY, CDR2 FYNNEI, per germline. Trimming stripped 3 bases from V and 2 bases from J, with 8 bases between. The chain's CDR3 is CASSDDRRNQPQHF. The CDR3 DNA reads TGTGCCAGCAGTGACGACAGACGCAATCAGCCCCAGCATTTT.

This clone appeared many times. The V and J genes are TRBV5-6 and TRBJ1-1; D is undetermined. Trimming took off 0 bases at V and 1 base at J, with 7 bases between the two ends. This CDR3 comprises 14 residues. The germline CDR1 and CDR2 sequences are SGHDT and YYEEEE. The CDR3 here is CASSLAGWNTEAFF. In DNA form, the CDR3 reads TGTGCCAGCAGCTTGGCCGGGTGGAACACTGAAGCTTTCTTT.

The J gene is TRBJ2-5, the V gene TRBV6-5; the match to TRBD2 covers 9 bases. The CDR3 has 16 amino acids. The germline V gene has CDR1 MNHEY and CDR2 SVGAGI. V trimming: 4 bases; J trimming: 5 bases; junction bases outside the gene matches: 11. This CDR3 reads CASSSSGATNRETQYF. The CDR3 nucleotides read TGTGCCAGCAGTTCTAGCGGGGCTACGAATCGCGAGACCCAGTACTTC.

The V and J genes are TRBV7-8 and TRBJ2-3; 9 bases line up with TRBD2. V gave up 1 base and J gave up 1 base; unmatched junction bases: 3. Looked up from germline, CDR1 is SGHVS and CDR2 is FQNEAQ. The CDR3 runs 16 residues. In nucleotides, the CDR3 is TGTGCCAGCAGCTTAGTTGGCGGGAGGGGCACAGATACGCAGTATTTT. Translating gives CASSLVGGRGTDTQYF.

The gene calls are TRBV18 and TRBJ2-7; the match to TRBD2 covers 7 bases. V was clipped by 3 bases and J by 1 base; unmatched bases: 6. Per the germline V gene, CDR1 is KGHSH and CDR2 is LQKENI. The CDR3 sequence is 15 residues long. In DNA form, the CDR3 reads TGTGCCAGCTCACCGGGGCGGGAGTATTCCTACGAGCAGTACTTC. It translates to CASSPGREYSYEQYF. The full variable domain, in which reference TRBV18 and TRBJ2-7 provide the parts outside the CDR3, is NAGVMQNPRHLVRRRGQEARLRCSPMKGHSHVYWYRQLPEEGLKFMVYLQKENIIDESGMPKERFSAEFPKEGPSILRIQQVVRGDSAAYFCASSPGREYSYEQYFGPGTRLTVT.

The chain uses TRBV7-6 and TRBJ2-7; D might be TRBD2 (6 bases). Deletions cut 1 base from V and 2 bases from J, with 18 bases between. In germline, CDR1 is SGHVS, CDR2 FNYEAQ. CDR3 length: 17 amino acids. The CDR3 loop is CASSLGPGLTIPYEQYF. The CDR3 DNA follows: TGTGCCAGCAGCTTAGGGCCGGGACTCACTATCCCCTACGAGCAGTACTTC.